Each of the 8 T cell receptor beta chains below was sequenced from the same sample in a study of T-cell reconstitution after alpha-beta-depleted transplantation in children. As it was prepared, the TCRbeta library received unique molecular identifiers. TCRdb reanalysed the PCR reads using MiXCR and keeps one entry per CDR3 protein. In the table there are about 400,000 distinct CDR3 sequences, about an eighth of which are singletons. The sample was PBMCs, taken from the stem cell graft. These receptors were obtained from a human donor who donated a stem cell graft to a child with Fanconi anemia.

This clonotype was recorded a few times. The V call is TRBV5-1, the J call TRBJ2-3; TRBD1 matches at 7 bases. This CDR3 is built from 14 residues. V trimming: 3 bases; J trimming: 2 bases; junction bases outside the gene matches: 3. Germline lookup yields CDR1 SGHRS and CDR2 YFSETQ. The chain's CDR3 is CASSSGQLTDTQYF. Here the CDR3 DNA reads TGCGCCAGCAGCTCGGGACAGCTCACAGATACGCAGTATTTT. Full variable domain (rest looked up from reference TRBV5-1 and TRBJ2-3): KAGVTQTPRYLIKTRGQQVTLSCSPISGHRSVSWYQQTPGQGLQFLFEYFSETQRNKGNFPGRFSGRQFSNSRSEMNVSTLELGDSALYLCASSSGQLTDTQYFGPGTRLTVL.

The CDR3 nucleotides read TGTGCCAGCAGCTTTATGGAGGAAAACGGCTACACCTTC. Protein: CASSFMEENGYTF. The chain joins TRBV5-8 to TRBJ1-2; D gene unclear. This CDR3 is 13 amino acids long. Germline CDR1 SGHTS, CDR2 YDEGEE. The V and J ends lost 2 bases and 8 bases respectively, with 13 bases between them.

This clonotype was seen only a few times. V gene TRBV4-2 combines with J gene TRBJ1-4; 8 bases line up with TRBD1. CDR3 length: 15 amino acids. CDR1 LGHNA and CDR2 YNFKEQ come from the germline V gene. The trim removed 2 bases at V and 10 bases at J, leaving 9 bases unmatched. CDR3 residues: CASSQTDRDDRKLFF. CDR3 DNA: TGTGCCAGCAGCCAAACGGACAGGGACGATCGAAAACTGTTTTTT.

The chain links TRBV11-2 to TRBJ1-2, with 8 bases lining up with TRBD1. The trim removed 6 bases at V and 3 bases at J, leaving 9 bases unmatched. Germline values: CDR1 SGHAT, CDR2 FQNNGV. This CDR3 has 15 amino acids. DNA for the CDR3: TGTGCCAGCAGTTTCCCCGGGACAGGACACTATGGCTACACCTTC. It yields the protein CASSFPGTGHYGYTF.

In this sample, this clonotype turned up a few times. The V gene is TRBV5-4, the J gene TRBJ1-1; D ambiguous. The ends were cut back, 1 base at V and 1 base at J, with 8 bases in the middle. The germline V gene encodes CDR1 SGHNT and CDR2 YYREEE (reference sequence). The CDR3 length is 14 residues. The CDR3 is CASSLRPANTEAFF. CDR3 nucleotide sequence: TGTGCCAGCAGCTTGAGGCCAGCGAACACTGAAGCTTTCTTT.

This clonotype was seen a few times. The V and J genes are TRBV7-9 and TRBJ2-5; 10 bases are shared with TRBD2. J lost 5 bases, V lost 5 bases, and 8 bases had no gene match. The CDR3 has 15 amino acids. Per germline, CDR1 SEHNR and CDR2 FQNEAQ (reference sequence). In nucleotides, the CDR3 is TGTGCCAGCAGCAGAGATAGCGGGGGGCGGGAGACCCAGTACTTC. Translated, it gives CASSRDSGGRETQYF.

This chain uses TRBV19 with TRBJ2-3; D not resolved. This CDR3 is built from 14 residues. The V gene's germline CDR1 is LNHDA and CDR2 SQIVND (reference sequence). The V end lost 10 bases, the J end lost 2 bases, and 16 bases lay between the germline ends. Written as DNA, the CDR3 is TGTGCCACCACCCGGGCCTCCAACACAGATACGCAGTATTTT. It encodes CATTRASNTDTQYF. Together with reference TRBV19 and TRBJ2-3, the CDR3 gives the full variable domain: DGGITQSPKYLFRKEGQNVTLSCEQNLNHDAMYWYRQDPGQGLRLIYYSQIVNDFQKGDIAEGYSVSREKKESFPLTVTSAQKNPTAFYLCATTRASNTDTQYFGPGTRLTVL.

This clonotype has only a few counts. This chain joins TRBV27 and TRBJ1-1, with D perhaps matching TRBD1 (6 bases). The CDR3 is 14 amino acids. Trimming left V 1 base short and J 5 bases short, with 11 bases between. CDR1 MNHEY and CDR2 SMNVEV come from the germline V gene (reference sequence). The CDR3 loop reads CASSLWGASTEAFF. The CDR3 region has the DNA TGTGCCAGCAGTTTATGGGGGGCGAGTACTGAAGCTTTCTTT.